These 10 T cell receptor beta chains came from one sample sequenced in a study of monozygotic twins with inflammatory bowel disease. TCRdb processed the 5' RACE reads again and assigns one entry to each CDR3 protein, with no DNA. The sample totals just over 300,000 distinct CDR3 sequences. Sequences were obtained from blood. These receptors all stem from a human donor with ulcerative colitis or Crohn's disease, or a healthy co-twin of an affected twin (not recorded which).

The rearrangement uses TRBV4-3 and TRBJ2-7; without DNA, the TCRdb call of TRBD2 cannot be checked. CDR1 and CDR2 from the germline V gene are LGHNA and YSLEER. The CDR3 is 15 amino acids. The CDR3: CASSQEVLAGYEQYF.

This chain uses TRBV4-2 with TRBJ2-7; TCRdb returns TRBD2, unconfirmable since there is no DNA. From germline, CDR1 is LGHNA and CDR2 YNFKEQ. This CDR3 spans 14 amino acids. CDR3 sequence: CASSPGTSSYEQYF.

This CDR3 reads CASSLEGWASREQFF. V usage is TRBV7-2 and J usage is TRBJ2-1; TCRdb names TRBD2, which stays unverified in the absence of DNA. Looked up from germline, CDR1 is SGHTA and CDR2 is FQGNSA. This CDR3 has 15 amino acids.

This chain connects TRBV9 to TRBJ2-3; without DNA, the TCRdb call of TRBD2 cannot be checked. The CDR3 runs 15 residues. CDR1 is SGDLS and CDR2 is YYNGEE in the germline V gene. The CDR3 spells CASSVKSGSADTQYF. Based on the CDR3 plus reference TRBV9 and TRBJ2-3, the full variable domain is DSGVTQTPKHLITATGQRVTLRCSPRSGDLSVYWYQQSLDQGLQFLIQYYNGEERAKGNILERFSAQQFPDLHSELNLSSLELGDSALYFCASSVKSGSADTQYFGPGTRLTVL.

The chain recombines TRBV27 with TRBJ1-2; without DNA, the TCRdb call of TRBD1 cannot be checked. The CDR3 is 14 residues long. CDR1 is MNHEY, CDR2 SMNVEV, per germline (reference sequence). The CDR3 is CASSLSGTPSGYTF.

This chain joins TRBV20-1 and TRBJ1-4. Germline assignment: CDR1 DFQATT and CDR2 SNEGSKA (reference sequence). This CDR3 contains 12 residues. The CDR3 sequence is CSARSLRGKLFF.

This chain uses TRBV7-8 with TRBJ2-7; TCRdb's assignment of TRBD2 cannot be checked, as there is no DNA. The CDR3 consists of 15 residues. CDR1 is SGHVS, CDR2 FQNEAQ, per germline. CDR3 region: CASSFRAGAIWEQYF.

The rearrangement uses TRBV30 and TRBJ2-7; TCRdb's D call, TRBD1, is unchecked because there is no DNA. The CDR3 has 11 residues. The V gene's germline CDR1 is GTSNPN and CDR2 SVGIG (reference sequence). This CDR3 reads CAWGTAYEQYF.

CDR3 amino acids: CASSLGQAKVTQYF. The rearrangement joins TRBV12-3 or TRBV12-4 to TRBJ2-5. The CDR3 consists of 14 residues.

J is TRBJ2-3 and V is TRBV19; with no DNA, the TCRdb D assignment of TRBD1 cannot be verified. The CDR3 has 16 amino acids. The germline gives CDR1 LNHDA, CDR2 SQIVND (reference sequence). CDR3 sequence: CASSPGTALRLDTQYF.